This entry concerns a single T cell receptor beta chain. The data were obtained in a study of T cell responses to AZD1222 COVID-19 vaccine. The CDR3 loop spans 15 amino acids. Repertoires were generated with immunoSEQ multiplex PCR, while TCRdb's copy carries only in-frame clones and drops some. This table has about 150,000 clones, 75% to 95% appearing once. The sequences come from peripheral blood, collected 28 days after the second AZD1222 dose. This chain uses TRBV21-1 with TRBJ2-7; the table names TRBD2, a call not compared with the DNA. TRBV21-1 is flagged as a pseudogene. The clonotype comes from an adult who received the AZD1222 COVID-19 vaccine. CDR3: CASSKAPGRDYEQYF. CDR3 coding DNA: TGTGCCAGCAGCAAAGCTCCGGGAAGAGACTACGAGCAGTACTTC.